This T cell receptor beta chain was found in a study of beta chain features in type 1 diabetes. Turning to the study itself: When patients were set against healthy donors, age, gender and cell yields were similar.

About this clone: Its antigen remains unknown.

Of the isolated RNA, all was reverse transcribed, and so the sequenced material was expressed TCRB transcripts. Produced via immunoSEQ multiplex PCR; TCRdb's table is partial and in-frame only. The table lists about 930,000 clones, about a sixth of them singletons, with roughly 0.025% in the top ten. This CDR3 has 19 amino acids. With 1 base clipped from V and 2 bases from J, the junction kept 10 bases outside the gene matches. Germline CDR1 LGHNA, CDR2 YSLEER. Notes on the study in general: Insertion counts at VDJ junctions were lower in type 1 diabetes patients, who also showed more deletions there.

Once sorted, every population was more than 95% pure. What was sequenced was naive CD4+ T cells from blood. The TCR sequence derives from a woman between 18 and 29 years old in good health. This chain connects TRBV4-3 to TRBJ2-3; 12 bases agree with TRBD2. The CDR3 region has the DNA TGCGCCAGCAGCCAAGCTCTACCTAGCGGGAGGGCCTTCACAGATACGCAGTATTTT. This gives the protein CASSQALPSGRAFTDTQYF.